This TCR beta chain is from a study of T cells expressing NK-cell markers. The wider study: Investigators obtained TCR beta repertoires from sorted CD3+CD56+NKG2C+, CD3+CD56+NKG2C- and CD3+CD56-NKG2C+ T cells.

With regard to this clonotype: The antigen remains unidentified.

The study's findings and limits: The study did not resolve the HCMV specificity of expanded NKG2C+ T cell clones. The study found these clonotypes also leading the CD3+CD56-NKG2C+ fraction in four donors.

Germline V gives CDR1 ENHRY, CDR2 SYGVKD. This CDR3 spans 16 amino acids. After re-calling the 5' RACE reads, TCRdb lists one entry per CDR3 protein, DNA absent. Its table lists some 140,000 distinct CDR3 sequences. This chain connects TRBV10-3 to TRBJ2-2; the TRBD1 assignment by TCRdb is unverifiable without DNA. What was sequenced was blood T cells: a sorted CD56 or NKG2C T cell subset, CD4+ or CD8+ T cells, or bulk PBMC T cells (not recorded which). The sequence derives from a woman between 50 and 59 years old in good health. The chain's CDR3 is CAISDQLRERTGELFF.